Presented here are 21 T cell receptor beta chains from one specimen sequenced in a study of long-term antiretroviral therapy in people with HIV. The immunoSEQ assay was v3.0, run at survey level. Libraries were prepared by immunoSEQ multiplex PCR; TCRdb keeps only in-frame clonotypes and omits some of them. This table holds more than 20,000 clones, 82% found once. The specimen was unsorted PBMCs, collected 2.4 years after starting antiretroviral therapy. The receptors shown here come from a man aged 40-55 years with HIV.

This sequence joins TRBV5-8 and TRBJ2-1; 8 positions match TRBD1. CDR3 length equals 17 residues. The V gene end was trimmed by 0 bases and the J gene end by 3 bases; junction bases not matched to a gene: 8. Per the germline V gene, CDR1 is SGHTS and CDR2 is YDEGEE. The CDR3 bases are TGTGCCAGCAGCTTGGCATCCGGGACAGGAGACTACAATGAGCAGTTCTTC. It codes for CASSLASGTGDYNEQFF.

CDR3 nucleotide sequence: TGTGCCAGCAGTTTATCTTGGCTGCCGACCTACGAGCAGTACTTC. This codes for CASSLSWLPTYEQYF. The V gene is TRBV27, the J gene TRBJ2-7; D ambiguous. V lost 0 bases and J lost 2, with 11 bases in between. Germline values: CDR1 MNHEY, CDR2 SMNVEV (reference sequence). CDR3 length: 15 amino acids.

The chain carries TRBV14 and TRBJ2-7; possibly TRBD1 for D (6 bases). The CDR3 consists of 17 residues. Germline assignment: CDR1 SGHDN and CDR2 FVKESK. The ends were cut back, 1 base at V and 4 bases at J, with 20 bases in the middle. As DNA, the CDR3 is TGTGCCAGCAGCCAAGGGGGTATACAGGGTACGCGGTACGAGCAGTACTTC. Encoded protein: CASSQGGIQGTRYEQYF.

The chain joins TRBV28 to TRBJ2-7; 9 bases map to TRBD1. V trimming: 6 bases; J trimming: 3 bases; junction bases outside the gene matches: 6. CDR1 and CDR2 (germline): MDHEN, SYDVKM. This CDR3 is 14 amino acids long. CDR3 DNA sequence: TGTGCCAGCAGACTCGGGACAGGGCGCTACGAGCAGTACTTC. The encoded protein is CASRLGTGRYEQYF.

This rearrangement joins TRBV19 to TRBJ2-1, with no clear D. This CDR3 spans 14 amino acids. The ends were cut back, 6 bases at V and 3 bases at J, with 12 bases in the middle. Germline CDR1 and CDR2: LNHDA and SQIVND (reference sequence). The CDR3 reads CASRTRTIYNEQFF. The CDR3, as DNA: TGTGCCAGTAGAACCAGAACGATCTACAATGAGCAGTTCTTC.

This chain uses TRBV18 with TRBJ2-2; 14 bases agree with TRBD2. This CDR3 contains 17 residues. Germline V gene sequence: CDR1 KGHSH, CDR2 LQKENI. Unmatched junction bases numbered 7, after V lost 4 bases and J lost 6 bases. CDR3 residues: CASSLPGLAGASGELFF. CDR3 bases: TGTGCCAGCTCACTGCCGGGACTAGCGGGAGCTTCCGGGGAGCTGTTTTTT. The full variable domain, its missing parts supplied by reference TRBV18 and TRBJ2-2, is NAGVMQNPRHLVRRRGQEARLRCSPMKGHSHVYWYRQLPEEGLKFMVYLQKENIIDESGMPKERFSAEFPKEGPSILRIQQVVRGDSAAYFCASSLPGLAGASGELFFGEGSRLTVL.

The CDR3 protein is CASSVGGTANYGYTF. The DNA for the CDR3 is TGTGCCAGCAGTGTGGGGGGTACAGCCAACTATGGCTACACCTTC. J is TRBJ1-2 and V is TRBV27; possible D gene TRBD1, 5 bases. The CDR3 totals 15 residues. Trimming took 5 bases from V and 2 from J, leaving 15 bases between them. In germline, CDR1 is MNHEY, CDR2 SMNVEV (reference sequence).

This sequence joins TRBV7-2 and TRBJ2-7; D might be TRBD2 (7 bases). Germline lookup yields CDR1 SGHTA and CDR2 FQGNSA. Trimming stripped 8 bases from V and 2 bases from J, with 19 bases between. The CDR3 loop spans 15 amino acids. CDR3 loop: CASLPGASGPYEQYF. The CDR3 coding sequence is TGTGCCAGCCTACCGGGGGCTAGCGGACCCTACGAGCAGTACTTC.

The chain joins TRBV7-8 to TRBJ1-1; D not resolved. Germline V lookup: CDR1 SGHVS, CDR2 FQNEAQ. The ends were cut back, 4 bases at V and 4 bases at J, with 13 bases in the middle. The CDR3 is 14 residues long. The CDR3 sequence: CASSSGLSGTEAFF. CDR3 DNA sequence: TGTGCCAGCAGCTCTGGACTCTCGGGCACTGAAGCTTTCTTT.

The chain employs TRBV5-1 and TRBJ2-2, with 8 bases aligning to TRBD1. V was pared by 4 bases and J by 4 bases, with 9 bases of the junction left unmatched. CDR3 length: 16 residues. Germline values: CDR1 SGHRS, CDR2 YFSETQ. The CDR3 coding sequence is TGCGCCAGCAGCCCTCGGACAGGGCAGGGCACCGGGGAGCTGTTTTTT. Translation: CASSPRTGQGTGELFF.

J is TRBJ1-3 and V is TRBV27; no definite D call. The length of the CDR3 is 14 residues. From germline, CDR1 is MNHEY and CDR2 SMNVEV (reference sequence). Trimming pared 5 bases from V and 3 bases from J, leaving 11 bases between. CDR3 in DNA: TGTGCCAGCAGTCCGGGCCTCCATGGAAACACCATATATTTT. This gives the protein CASSPGLHGNTIYF.

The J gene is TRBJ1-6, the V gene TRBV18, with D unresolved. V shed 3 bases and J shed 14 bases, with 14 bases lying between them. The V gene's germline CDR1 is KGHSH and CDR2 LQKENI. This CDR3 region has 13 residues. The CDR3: CASSPPGPGALHF. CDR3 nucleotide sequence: TGTGCCAGCTCACCGCCGGGCCCTGGGGCCCTCCACTTT.

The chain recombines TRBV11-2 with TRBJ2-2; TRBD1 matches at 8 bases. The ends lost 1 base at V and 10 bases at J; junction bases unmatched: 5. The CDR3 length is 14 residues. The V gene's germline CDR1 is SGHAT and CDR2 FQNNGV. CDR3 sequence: CASSLGRGRAELFF. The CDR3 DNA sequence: TGTGCCAGCAGCTTAGGCAGGGGGCGCGCGGAGCTGTTTTTT.

In DNA, the CDR3 is TGTGCCATCAGTGATCCGGGATTATCCTACGAGCAGTACTTC. Encoded protein: CAISDPGLSYEQYF. The chain links TRBV10-3 to TRBJ2-7; D possibly corresponds to TRBD2 (5 bases). Germline V gene data show CDR1 as ENHRY and CDR2 as SYGVKD. The CDR3 is 14 residues long. Between the trimmed V and J ends, which lost 3 bases and 1 base, there was a span of 10 bases.

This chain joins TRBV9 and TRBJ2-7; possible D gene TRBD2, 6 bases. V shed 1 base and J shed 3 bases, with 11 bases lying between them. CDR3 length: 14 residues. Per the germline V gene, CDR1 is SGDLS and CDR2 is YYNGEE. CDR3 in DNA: TGTGCCAGCAGCGTATCGGGGGTGGGCTACGAGCAGTACTTC. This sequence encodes CASSVSGVGYEQYF. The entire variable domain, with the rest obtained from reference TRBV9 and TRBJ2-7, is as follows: DSGVTQTPKHLITATGQRVTLRCSPRSGDLSVYWYQQSLDQGLQFLIQYYNGEERAKGNILERFSAQQFPDLHSELNLSSLELGDSALYFCASSVSGVGYEQYFGPGTRLTVT.

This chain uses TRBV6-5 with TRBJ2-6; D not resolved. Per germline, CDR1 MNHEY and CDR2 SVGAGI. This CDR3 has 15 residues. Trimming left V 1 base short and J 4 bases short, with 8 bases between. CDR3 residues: CASSYWRSGANVLTF. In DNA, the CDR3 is TGTGCCAGCAGTTACTGGAGATCAGGGGCCAACGTCCTGACTTTC.

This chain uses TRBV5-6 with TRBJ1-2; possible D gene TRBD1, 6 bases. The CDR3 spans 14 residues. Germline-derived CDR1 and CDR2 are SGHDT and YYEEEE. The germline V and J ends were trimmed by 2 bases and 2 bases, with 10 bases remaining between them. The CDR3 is CASSLTGFNYGYTF. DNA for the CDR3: TGTGCCAGCAGCTTAACAGGGTTCAACTATGGCTACACCTTC.

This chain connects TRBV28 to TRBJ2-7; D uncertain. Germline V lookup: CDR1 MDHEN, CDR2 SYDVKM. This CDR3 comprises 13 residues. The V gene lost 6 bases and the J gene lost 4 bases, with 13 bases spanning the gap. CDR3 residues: CASSLGLPYEQYF. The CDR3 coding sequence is TGTGCCAGCAGCTTAGGATTGCCATACGAGCAGTACTTC.

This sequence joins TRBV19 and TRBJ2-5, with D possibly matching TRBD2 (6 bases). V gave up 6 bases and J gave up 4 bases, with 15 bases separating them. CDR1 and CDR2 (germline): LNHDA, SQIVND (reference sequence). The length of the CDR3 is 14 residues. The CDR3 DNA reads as TGTGCCAGTAGCCCGGGAGAGTCGAGAGAGACCCAGTACTTC. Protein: CASSPGESRETQYF.

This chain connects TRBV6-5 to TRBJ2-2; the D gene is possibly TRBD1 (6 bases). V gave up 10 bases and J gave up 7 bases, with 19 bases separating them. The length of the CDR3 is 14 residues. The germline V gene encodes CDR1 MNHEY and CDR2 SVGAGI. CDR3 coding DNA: TGTGCCACGACATCAGGGGTCGGGGTCGGGGAGCTGTTTTTT. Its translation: CATTSGVGVGELFF.

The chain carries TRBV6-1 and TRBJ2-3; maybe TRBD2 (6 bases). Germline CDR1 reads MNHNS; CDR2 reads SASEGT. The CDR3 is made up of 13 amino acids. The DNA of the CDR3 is TGTGCGTCGACTAGTTCTCGCACAGATACGCAGTATTTT. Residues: CASTSSRTDTQYF.